The rows below give T cell receptor beta chains drawn from one sample of a study of response to subunit inactivated influenza vaccine. TCRdb recomputed calls from the RT-PCR reads with MiXCR, one row per CDR3 protein. This table has about 540,000 distinct CDR3 sequences, roughly 25% appearing once. These same data were also listed under a study on T cells expressing NK-cell markers.

Sample: CD4+ T cells sorted from PBMCs, taken 12 days after vaccination. The origin of the receptors is a man aged 45-60 years who received an inactivated influenza vaccine. Both conserved end residues are part of each CDR3. The D gene is left open where the match is weak. Clone size appears in some rows only: once, few, many, or a class for an expanded clone.

>TRBV20-1|TRBD1|few|TRBJ2-7|15
CSASSDRGPPYEQYF
TGCAGTGCTAGCTCGGACAGGGGGCCCCCCTACGAGCAGTACTTC
>TRBV6-2/TRBV6-3|TRBD1|NA|TRBJ2-4|14
CASSPTGLPWPGDF
TGTGCCAGCAGTCCGACAGGGCTGCCCTGGCCTGGGGACTTC
>TRBV7-8|TRBD1|few|TRBJ1-3|15
CASSQGTASGNTIYF
TGTGCCAGCAGCCAGGGGACAGCCTCTGGAAACACCATATATTTT
>TRBV5-8|TRBD1|NA|TRBJ2-3|16
CASSLGTGVETDTQYF
TGTGCCAGCAGCTTGGGAACAGGGGTGGAGACAGATACGCAGTATTTT
>TRBV9|TRBD2|NA|TRBJ2-7|16
CASSLAPGTSSYEQYF
TGTGCCAGCAGCCTAGCCCCCGGGACTAGCTCCTACGAGCAGTACTTC
>TRBV12-3/TRBV12-4|NA|many|TRBJ2-6|14
CASSPSAGANVLTF
TGTGCCAGCAGTCCCAGCGCCGGGGCCAACGTCCTGACTTTC
>TRBV5-1|NA|NA|TRBJ2-1|14
CASSLKTPRDEQFF
TGCGCCAGCAGCTTGAAAACGCCCCGGGATGAGCAGTTCTTC
>TRBV10-3|NA|NA|TRBJ2-1|15
CAISGPRHWSDEQFF
TGTGCCATCAGTGGGCCCCGTCACTGGTCGGATGAGCAGTTCTTC
>TRBV28|NA|NA|TRBJ2-5|14
CASTPFESQETQYF
TGTGCCAGCACCCCTTTTGAGTCCCAAGAGACCCAGTACTTC
>TRBV25-1|NA|few|TRBJ1-2|11
CASSGGRGYTF
TGTGCCAGCAGTGGGGGGCGTGGCTACACCTTC
>TRBV10-3|NA|NA|TRBJ2-5|12
CAISESWETQYF
TGTGCCATCAGTGAATCCTGGGAGACCCAGTACTTC
>TRBV5-5|TRBD1|few|TRBJ2-1|14
CASSGTGGINEQFF
TGTGCCAGCAGTGGGACAGGGGGTATTAATGAGCAGTTCTTC
>TRBV20-1|NA|NA|TRBJ1-5|15
CSARLGSGGGQPQHF
TGCAGTGCTAGGTTAGGTTCGGGGGGCGGTCAGCCCCAGCATTTT
>TRBV20-1|NA|few|TRBJ2-1|10
CSAIQNEQFF
TGCAGTGCTATTCAGAATGAGCAGTTCTTC
>TRBV2|NA|few|TRBJ1-6|16
CASQRQFSGYNSPLHF
TGTGCCAGCCAGCGCCAATTCTCGGGGTATAATTCACCCCTCCACTTT
>TRBV29-1|NA|NA|TRBJ2-5|13
CSARKPNRETQYF
TGCAGCGCCAGGAAGCCCAACAGGGAGACCCAGTACTTC
>TRBV12-3/TRBV12-4|TRBD1|once|TRBJ1-1|16
CASSLETGPTALEAFF
TGTGCCAGCAGTTTAGAGACAGGGCCCACAGCGCTTGAAGCTTTCTTT
>TRBV4-3|NA|NA|TRBJ1-6|17
CASSPHFGGIVDSPLHF
TGCGCCAGCAGCCCCCACTTCGGGGGCATCGTGGATTCACCCCTCCACTTT
>TRBV7-2|TRBD1|NA|TRBJ1-1|14
CASSVTGGDTEAFF
TGTGCCAGCAGCGTGACAGGGGGCGACACTGAAGCTTTCTTT
>TRBV25-1|NA|few|TRBJ1-2|12
CASSERWNGYTF
TGTGCCAGCAGTGAACGGTGGAATGGCTACACCTTC
>TRBV14|NA|few|TRBJ2-3|14
CASSPRALRDTQYF
TGTGCCAGCAGCCCTCGAGCCTTACGCGATACGCAGTATTTT
>TRBV21-1|NA|few|TRBJ2-1|17
CASSRQGATRGGDEQFF
TGTGCCAGCAGTAGACAGGGGGCAACTAGAGGAGGGGATGAGCAGTTCTTC
>TRBV7-2|TRBD2|NA|TRBJ2-1|16
CASSLDISGGGNEQFF
TGTGCCAGCAGCTTAGACATTAGCGGGGGAGGCAATGAGCAGTTCTTC
>TRBV12-3/TRBV12-4|NA|NA|TRBJ1-4|14
CASSLWVTNEKLFF
TGTGCCAGCAGTCTCTGGGTAACTAATGAAAAACTGTTTTTT
>TRBV7-9|NA|few|TRBJ2-7|14
CASSNGRRSYEQYF
TGTGCCAGCAGCAACGGACGGCGCTCCTACGAGCAGTACTTC
>TRBV5-1|TRBD2|NA|TRBJ2-3|16
CASSLVGGSGTDTQYF
TGCGCCAGCAGCTTGGTCGGGGGGAGCGGCACAGATACGCAGTATTTT
>TRBV7-3|TRBD2|NA|TRBJ2-1|16
CASSFDSSGRGYEQFF
TGTGCCAGCAGCTTCGATTCTAGCGGGAGGGGCTATGAGCAGTTCTTC
>TRBV5-1|NA|many|TRBJ2-3|13
CASSLGVQDTQYF
TGCGCCAGCAGCTTGGGGGTTCAAGATACGCAGTATTTT
>TRBV2|NA|NA|TRBJ2-2|12
CASRLGAGELFF
TGTGCCAGCAGGCTAGGGGCCGGGGAGCTGTTTTTT
>TRBV12-3/TRBV12-4|NA|few|TRBJ1-6|14
CASSLSGTGSPLHF
TGTGCCAGCAGTTTATCAGGGACTGGATCACCCCTCCACTTT
>TRBV5-1|TRBD1|few|TRBJ2-1|16
CASSHRQGNTYNEQFF
TGCGCCAGCAGCCATCGACAGGGGAACACCTACAATGAGCAGTTCTTC
>TRBV19|TRBD1|NA|TRBJ1-2|12
CASSGQAYGYTF
TGTGCCAGTAGTGGACAGGCCTATGGCTACACCTTC
>TRBV7-9|NA|NA|TRBJ1-4|15
CASSLIGGINEKLFF
TGTGCCAGCAGCTTAATTGGGGGGATAAATGAAAAACTGTTTTTT
>TRBV6-1|TRBD2|few|TRBJ2-7|16
CASSGPGLATPYEQYF
TGTGCCAGCAGTGGACCGGGACTAGCGACCCCCTACGAGCAGTACTTC
>TRBV28|TRBD1|many|TRBJ2-2|15
CASGGQGGGTGELFF
TGTGCCAGCGGGGGACAGGGAGGAGGCACCGGGGAGCTGTTTTTT
>TRBV7-2|NA|NA|TRBJ2-7|14
CASSIYRESGEQYF
TGTGCCAGCAGCATTTACAGGGAATCGGGGGAGCAGTACTTC
>TRBV7-6|TRBD2|few|TRBJ2-7|15
CASSLSAGVSDEQYF
TGTGCCAGCAGCTTATCGGCGGGAGTCTCAGACGAGCAGTACTTC
>TRBV5-1|TRBD1|few|TRBJ2-7|14
CASTTGTAAYEQYF
TGCGCCAGCACCACCGGGACAGCGGCCTACGAGCAGTACTTC
>TRBV7-2|NA|NA|TRBJ2-3|14
CASRKSGGVDTQYF
TGTGCCAGCAGGAAATCGGGGGGCGTAGATACGCAGTATTTT
>TRBV20-1|NA|few|TRBJ2-5|13
CSARDSGGETQYF
TGCAGTGCTAGAGATTCAGGCGGAGAGACCCAGTACTTC
>TRBV2|NA|NA|TRBJ2-7|13
CASMWNQQAGQYF
TGTGCCAGCATGTGGAACCAACAAGCCGGGCAGTACTTC
>TRBV4-3|TRBD1|NA|TRBJ2-2|15
CASNRDRVVPGELFF
TGCGCCAGCAACCGGGACAGGGTTGTCCCCGGGGAGCTGTTTTTT
>TRBV7-8|NA|NA|TRBJ2-5|14
CASSPGKSRETQYF
TGTGCCAGCAGCCCAGGGAAGTCCCGAGAGACCCAGTACTTC
>TRBV28|NA|few|TRBJ1-1|15
CASRLLWLGNTEAFF
TGTGCCAGCAGGCTATTATGGCTCGGAAACACTGAAGCTTTCTTT
>TRBV5-1|NA|many|TRBJ1-1|13
CASSFRTNDEAFF
TGCGCCAGCAGCTTCAGGACGAACGATGAAGCTTTCTTT
>TRBV6-4|NA|NA|TRBJ1-2|15
CASSESPGAHGGYTF
TGTGCCAGCAGTGAATCACCGGGGGCGCATGGGGGCTACACCTTC
>TRBV7-2|TRBD2|few|TRBJ2-1|15
CASSSTSGGANEQFF
TGTGCCAGCAGCTCTACTAGCGGGGGGGCCAATGAGCAGTTCTTC
>TRBV24-1|NA|few|TRBJ2-2|15
CATSDFWANTGELFF
TGTGCCACCAGTGATTTTTGGGCGAACACCGGGGAGCTGTTTTTT
>TRBV12-3/TRBV12-4|NA|NA|TRBJ2-3|18
CASSLGAQALIGTDTQYF
TGTGCCAGCAGTTTAGGGGCCCAGGCGCTAATTGGCACAGATACGCAGTATTTT
>TRBV23-1|TRBD1|NA|TRBJ1-2|16
CASSPRTGRNTDGYTF
TGCGCCAGCAGTCCCCGGACAGGGCGAAATACTGATGGCTACACCTTC
>TRBV10-3|TRBD1|few|TRBJ2-1|15
CAIRGTGGPYNEQFF
TGTGCCATCAGGGGGACAGGGGGCCCGTACAATGAGCAGTTCTTC
>TRBV7-9|NA|NA|TRBJ2-5|14
CASSLRGPTETQYF
TGTGCCAGCAGCTTAAGAGGGCCGACGGAGACCCAGTACTTC